Below, 10 T cell receptor beta chains from the same sample are listed, as sequenced in a study of blood T cell repertoires in COVID-19. Sequenced by immunoSEQ multiplex PCR; TCRdb stores in-frame clones only, minus some. The sample holds approximately 180,000 clones, 70% to 90% seen once. The sequenced sample was peripheral blood. These TCRs come from a human donor with active or convalescent COVID-19. The donor label of this sample is uncertain.

The chain carries TRBV5-6 and TRBJ2-3, with TRBD2 as a possible D gene (6 bases). This CDR3 has 13 residues. Looked up from germline, CDR1 is SGHDT and CDR2 is YYEEEE. Here the CDR3 DNA reads TGTGCAGTCAGGAGGGGTGGGACAGATACGCAGTATTTT. This gives the protein CAVRRGGTDTQYF.

This clone was detected only a few times. V usage is TRBV2 and J usage is TRBJ1-5; D possibly corresponds to TRBD1 (5 bases). V was clipped by 2 bases and J by 7 bases, with 15 bases between them. Per germline, CDR1 SNHLY and CDR2 FYNNEI. The CDR3 is 15 amino acids. The CDR3 DNA follows: TGTGCCAGCAGTGAACCCCAGCCAGGGAAACAGCCCCAGCATTTT. Its translation: CASSEPQPGKQPQHF. The full variable domain, its missing parts supplied by reference TRBV2 and TRBJ1-5, is EPEVTQTPSHQVTQMGQEVILRCVPISNHLYFYWYRQILGQKVEFLVSFYNNEISEKSEIFDDQFSVERPDGSNFTLKIRSTKLEDSAMYFCASSEPQPGKQPQHFGDGTRLSIL.

The chain combines TRBV18 with TRBJ2-1; TRBD1 aligns across 8 bases. Germline V lookup: CDR1 KGHSH, CDR2 LQKENI. This CDR3 region has 16 residues. V dropped 4 bases and J dropped 2; count of bases not matched to a gene: 7. The CDR3 DNA is TGTGCCAGCTCACTGTACCGGGACAGGCCCTACAATGAGCAGTTCTTC. It specifies CASSLYRDRPYNEQFF.

This clone appeared a single time. The rearrangement links TRBV7-9 to TRBJ2-5; weak D call: TRBD2 (6 bases). Germline V gene data show CDR1 as SEHNR and CDR2 as FQNEAQ (reference sequence). Trimming cost V 5 bases and J 4 bases, with 17 bases left between them. The CDR3 runs to 15 residues. CDR3 loop: CASSAGLGGGETQYF. As DNA, the CDR3 is TGTGCCAGCAGCGCCGGACTGGGGGGAGGAGAGACCCAGTACTTC. Looking up the rest from reference TRBV7-9 and TRBJ2-5 gives the full variable domain: DTGVSQNPRHKITKRGQNVTFRCDPISEHNRLYWYRQTLGQGPEFLTYFQNEAQLEKSRLLSDRFSAERPKGSFSTLEIQRTEQGDSAMYLCASSAGLGGGETQYFGPGTRLLVL.

This CDR3 reads CASSISVSTYEQYF. CDR3 bases: TGTGCCAGTAGTATATCGGTTTCCACCTACGAGCAGTACTTC. The chain employs TRBV19 and TRBJ2-7; D gene unclear. V shed 2 bases and J shed 2 bases, with 10 bases lying between them. The CDR3 runs 14 residues. Germline V gives CDR1 LNHDA, CDR2 SQIVND (reference sequence). The whole variable domain, filled in from reference TRBV19 and TRBJ2-7, reads DGGITQSPKYLFRKEGQNVTLSCEQNLNHDAMYWYRQDPGQGLRLIYYSQIVNDFQKGDIAEGYSVSREKKESFPLTVTSAQKNPTAFYLCASSISVSTYEQYFGPGTRLTVT.

The chain combines TRBV19 with TRBJ2-3; D may be TRBD1 (5 bases). Trimming removed 8 bases from V and 0 bases from J, with 12 bases in between. The germline CDR1 and CDR2 sequences are LNHDA and SQIVND (reference sequence). The CDR3 loop spans 14 amino acids. CDR3 DNA: TGTGCCAGTGGACACCCCCTAAGCACAGATACGCAGTATTTT. It is translated as CASGHPLSTDTQYF.

This sequence joins TRBV18 and TRBJ1-1, with D maybe TRBD1 (5 bases). V was trimmed by 3 bases and J by 0 bases, leaving 8 bases between them. Germline CDR1 is KGHSH and CDR2 is LQKENI. The CDR3 totals 14 residues. CDR3 DNA sequence: TGTGCCAGCTCACCGAGGACAATGAACACTGAAGCTTTCTTT. Residues: CASSPRTMNTEAFF.

The chain joins TRBV15 to TRBJ1-2; 8 positions agree with TRBD1. Germline CDR1 is LNHNV and CDR2 is YYDKDF (reference sequence). The CDR3 contains 18 residues. Trimming cost V 3 bases and J 2 bases; bases outside gene matches: 14. CDR3 in amino acids: CATSSKNRGTTRNYGYTF. CDR3 nucleotide sequence: TGTGCCACCAGCAGCAAAAACAGGGGGACCACACGGAACTATGGCTACACCTTC.

The chain employs TRBV9 and TRBJ1-3; D not certain. This CDR3 comprises 14 residues. Germline V gives CDR1 SGDLS, CDR2 YYNGEE. V shed 4 bases and J shed 0 bases, with 8 bases lying between them. For the CDR3, the DNA is TGTGCCAGCAGCTCTGGGAGCTCTGGAAACACCATATATTTT. Protein: CASSSGSSGNTIYF.

J is TRBJ1-5 and V is TRBV19; 8 nucleotides match TRBD1. Germline V gene lookup returns CDR1 LNHDA and CDR2 SQIVND (reference sequence). V was clipped by 9 bases and J by 0 bases; unmatched bases: 10. The length of the CDR3 is 16 residues. In DNA form, the CDR3 reads TGTGCCAGAACGAAGGACAGGGTAGATAGCAATCAGCCCCAGCATTTT. It yields the protein CARTKDRVDSNQPQHF. The full variable domain, its missing parts supplied by reference TRBV19 and TRBJ1-5, is DGGITQSPKYLFRKEGQNVTLSCEQNLNHDAMYWYRQDPGQGLRLIYYSQIVNDFQKGDIAEGYSVSREKKESFPLTVTSAQKNPTAFYLCARTKDRVDSNQPQHFGDGTRLSIL.